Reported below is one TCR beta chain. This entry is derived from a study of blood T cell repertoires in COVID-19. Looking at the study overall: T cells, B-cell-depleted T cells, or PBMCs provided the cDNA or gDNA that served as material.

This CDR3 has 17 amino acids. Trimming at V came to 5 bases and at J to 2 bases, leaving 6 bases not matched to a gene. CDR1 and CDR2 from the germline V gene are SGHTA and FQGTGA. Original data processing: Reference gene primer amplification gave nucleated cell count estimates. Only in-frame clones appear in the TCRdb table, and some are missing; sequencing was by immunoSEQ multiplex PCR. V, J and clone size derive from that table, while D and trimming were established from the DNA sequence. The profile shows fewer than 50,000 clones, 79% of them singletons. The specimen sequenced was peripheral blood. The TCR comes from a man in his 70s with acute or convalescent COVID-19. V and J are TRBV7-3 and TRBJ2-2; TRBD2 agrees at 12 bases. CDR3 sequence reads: CASSPLAGGYNTGELFF. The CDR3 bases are TGTGCCAGCAGCCCGCTAGCGGGGGGGTACAACACCGGGGAGCTGTTTTTT.